What follows are 21 T cell receptor beta chains derived from one specimen sequenced in a study of a mutant IDH1 vaccine in newly diagnosed glioma. Sequencing was performed with immunoSEQ multiplex PCR; in TCRdb, only in-frame clones are kept and a portion is missing. The sample holds approximately 34,000 clones, approximately 89% seen once. Their cognate antigens are unknown. Indicated time point: week 47, end of study. Vaccination comprised doses that each held 300 ug of mutant IDH1 20-mer peptide, plus topical imiquimod. Sequences were derived from PBMCs, sampled from a glioma patient whose treatment included an IDH1 peptide vaccine. These TCRs come from a man aged 40-50 years with glioma.

V is TRBV9 and J is TRBJ1-1; no clear D. This CDR3 spans 14 amino acids. Per germline, CDR1 SGDLS and CDR2 YYNGEE. Deletions cut 0 bases from V and 1 base from J, with 7 bases between. The CDR3 DNA sequence: TGTGCCAGCAGCGTAGCTCCGGGGAACACTGAAGCTTTCTTT. Its protein product is CASSVAPGNTEAFF.

V and J are TRBV5-4 and TRBJ2-5; TRBD2 aligns across 11 bases. The CDR3 extends over 16 amino acids. After removal of 4 bases from V and 3 bases from J, the junction contained 8 bases not matched to a gene. Germline CDR1 and CDR2: SGHNT and YYREEE (reference sequence). CDR3 loop: CASSRTGTSGEETQYF. CDR3 in DNA: TGTGCCAGCAGCCGGACCGGGACTAGCGGAGAAGAGACCCAGTACTTC.

The gene calls are TRBV4-2 and TRBJ1-1, with 11 positions matching TRBD1. The V gene's germline CDR1 is LGHNA and CDR2 YNFKEQ. V trimming: 0 bases; J trimming: 6 bases; junction bases outside the gene matches: 6. The CDR3 has 16 residues. Here the CDR3 reads CASSQDIGQGAPEAFF. The DNA for the CDR3 is TGTGCCAGCAGCCAAGATATTGGACAGGGGGCGCCTGAAGCTTTCTTT.

The V gene is TRBV5-6, the J gene TRBJ1-6; a weak D match, TRBD1 (5 bases). The CDR3 is made up of 14 amino acids. V lost 0 bases and J 7 bases, leaving 8 bases between the germline ends. The germline V gene encodes CDR1 SGHDT and CDR2 YYEEEE. CDR3 coding DNA: TGTGCCAGCAGCTTGGTACAGGCCAATTCACCCCTCCACTTT. Translating it yields CASSLVQANSPLHF. The full variable domain, its missing parts supplied by reference TRBV5-6 and TRBJ1-6, is DAGVTQSPTHLIKTRGQQVTLRCSPKSGHDTVSWYQQALGQGPQFIFQYYEEEERQRGNFPDRFSGHQFPNYSSELNVNALLLGDSALYLCASSLVQANSPLHFGNGTRLTVT.

J is TRBJ1-1 and V is TRBV19, with D perhaps TRBD1 (6 bases). V was cut by 0 bases and J by 5 bases, with 10 bases left in between. This CDR3 is built from 14 residues. Looked up from germline, CDR1 is LNHDA and CDR2 is SQIVND (reference sequence). The CDR3 here is CASSIEQGVTEAFF. As DNA, the CDR3 is TGTGCCAGTAGTATAGAACAGGGTGTAACTGAAGCTTTCTTT.

The J gene is TRBJ1-4, the V gene TRBV30; 7 nucleotides agree with TRBD1. The CDR3 consists of 16 residues. From germline, CDR1 is GTSNPN and CDR2 SVGIG (reference sequence). Unmatched junction bases numbered 16, after V lost 4 bases and J lost 8 bases. CDR3 loop: CAWKGGTTGRTEKLFF. The CDR3 bases are TGTGCCTGGAAAGGGGGCACTACAGGGAGGACGGAAAAACTGTTTTTT.

V and J are TRBV11-3 and TRBJ1-1; weak D call: TRBD1 (6 bases). The CDR3 loop spans 13 amino acids. Germline V lookup: CDR1 SGHNT, CDR2 YENEEA. The V and J ends lost 5 bases and 1 base respectively, with 8 bases between them. The CDR3 nucleotides read TGTGCCAGCAGCCCGACAGGGAACACTGAAGCTTTCTTT. Translated: CASSPTGNTEAFF.

This chain joins TRBV9 and TRBJ1-1; TRBD1 matches 7 bases. The V gene's germline CDR1 is SGDLS and CDR2 YYNGEE. Trimming at V came to 0 bases and at J to 5 bases, leaving 4 bases not matched to a gene. The CDR3 contains 14 residues. DNA for the CDR3: TGTGCCAGCAGCGTAGGGCAGGGGGAGACTGAAGCTTTCTTT. It encodes CASSVGQGETEAFF.

The chain links TRBV5-6 to TRBJ1-2, with unresolved D. This CDR3 comprises 12 residues. The germline gives CDR1 SGHDT, CDR2 YYEEEE. V lost 4 bases to trimming and J lost 7 bases, with 11 bases between them. The DNA of the CDR3 is TGTGCCAGCAGCCTCCAAGGCGTTGGCTACACCTTC. It encodes CASSLQGVGYTF.

The V call is TRBV25-1, the J call TRBJ2-6, with D possibly TRBD1 on 5 matching bases. Trimming pared 5 bases from V and 0 bases from J, leaving 8 bases between. The CDR3 has 15 amino acids. Germline lookup yields CDR1 MGHDK and CDR2 SYGVNS. CDR3 nucleotide sequence: TGTGCCAGCAGTCAGGGTAGCTCTGGGGCCAACGTCCTGACTTTC. Translating gives CASSQGSSGANVLTF.

This chain links TRBV4-3 with TRBJ2-3; D gene unclear. Per the germline V gene, CDR1 is LGHNA and CDR2 is YSLEER. Deletions cut 0 bases from V and 5 bases from J, with 6 bases between. CDR3 length equals 13 residues. Here the CDR3 DNA reads TGCGCCAGCAGCCAAGATTGGGGAGATACGCAGTATTTT. This encodes CASSQDWGDTQYF.

The chain links TRBV5-1 to TRBJ2-7; D ambiguous. Per the germline V gene, CDR1 is SGHRS and CDR2 is YFSETQ. The CDR3 totals 16 residues. Deletions cut 0 bases from V and 5 bases from J, with 18 bases between. Here the CDR3 DNA reads TGCGCCAGCAGCTTGGCCACCGGGCGGCTGAAGAACGAGCAGTACTTC. This gives the protein CASSLATGRLKNEQYF.

This sequence joins TRBV19 and TRBJ2-7; D gene ambiguous. The ends were cut back, 10 bases at V and 2 bases at J, with 18 bases in the middle. Germline assignment: CDR1 LNHDA and CDR2 SQIVND (reference sequence). This CDR3 is built from 14 residues. The CDR3 reads CATSRVGPTYEQYF. The CDR3 DNA follows: TGTGCCACCTCCCGGGTAGGACCCACCTACGAGCAGTACTTC.

The chain links TRBV7-9 to TRBJ1-1, with TRBD1 as a possible D gene (6 bases). V was clipped by 3 bases and J by 4 bases, with 15 bases between them. The length of the CDR3 is 15 residues. The V gene's germline CDR1 is SEHNR and CDR2 FQNEAQ (reference sequence). The CDR3 DNA reads TGTGCCAGCAGCTTTATACAGGGCTTATCCACTGAAGCTTTCTTT. Protein product: CASSFIQGLSTEAFF.

The chain recombines TRBV28 with TRBJ1-2; 7 nucleotides match TRBD1. This CDR3 contains 11 residues. Trimming removed 11 bases from V and 10 bases from J; junction bases left unmatched: 10. Germline assignment: CDR1 MDHEN and CDR2 SYDVKM. The CDR3 DNA follows: TGTGCCGGCCGGACAGGAGGGATCTACACCTTC. Amino acid sequence: CAGRTGGIYTF.

The chain recombines TRBV5-6 with TRBJ2-3; TRBD2 aligns across 7 bases. Germline V gene lookup returns CDR1 SGHDT and CDR2 YYEEEE. The CDR3 totals 14 residues. J was trimmed by 1 base and V by 4 bases; bases with no gene match: 3. The chain's CDR3 is CASSSLAGTDTQYF. CDR3 in DNA: TGTGCCAGCAGCAGCCTAGCGGGCACAGATACGCAGTATTTT.

V is TRBV2 and J is TRBJ2-2; 7 bases are shared with TRBD2. The CDR3 is 14 amino acids. Per germline, CDR1 SNHLY and CDR2 FYNNEI. The trim removed 4 bases at V and 4 bases at J, leaving 3 bases unmatched. CDR3 residues: CASSGGGPTGELFF. The CDR3 DNA reads as TGTGCCAGCAGTGGGGGAGGGCCCACCGGGGAGCTGTTTTTT.

The V gene is TRBV28, the J gene TRBJ2-7; 11 bases match TRBD2. Germline CDR1 is MDHEN and CDR2 is SYDVKM. Germline trimming cut 5 bases from V and 0 bases from J; bases unmatched to any gene: 6. There are 16 residues in the CDR3. The CDR3 DNA sequence: TGTGCCAGCAGTCCGATACTAGCGGGAGCCTCCTACGAGCAGTACTTC. Encoded protein: CASSPILAGASYEQYF. The whole variable domain, filled in from reference TRBV28 and TRBJ2-7, reads DVKVTQSSRYLVKRTGEKVFLECVQDMDHENMFWYRQDPGLGLRLIYFSYDVKMKEKGDIPEGYSVSREKKERFSLILESASTNQTSMYLCASSPILAGASYEQYFGPGTRLTVT.

The chain has TRBV27 and TRBJ2-7, with 12 bases that match TRBD2. This CDR3 region has 16 residues. V gave up 5 bases and J gave up 7 bases; unmatched junction bases: 12. The germline V gene has CDR1 MNHEY and CDR2 SMNVEV (reference sequence). CDR3 sequence reads: CASSTRLAGAPGEQYF. The CDR3 bases are TGTGCCAGCAGTACTAGACTAGCGGGGGCCCCAGGGGAGCAGTACTTC.

The rearrangement uses TRBV6-5 and TRBJ2-6, with D tentatively TRBD2 (6 bases). V was pared by 7 bases and J by 2 bases, with 9 bases between. The CDR3 consists of 14 residues. The V gene's germline CDR1 is MNHEY and CDR2 SVGAGI. The CDR3 coding sequence is TGTGCCAGCATGGGGGGAGCTGGGGCCAACGTCCTGACTTTC. It is translated as CASMGGAGANVLTF.

V is TRBV27 and J is TRBJ2-7, with 9 bases lining up with TRBD2. Germline V gene data show CDR1 as MNHEY and CDR2 as SMNVEV (reference sequence). The CDR3 has 16 amino acids. Unmatched junction bases numbered 6, after V lost 0 bases and J lost 3 bases. The CDR3 coding sequence is TGTGCCAGCAGTTTATCCGGCGGGAGGGCTGGCTACGAGCAGTACTTC. This gives the protein CASSLSGGRAGYEQYF.